The 13 T cell receptor beta chains presented below share a single source sample, sequenced in a study of blood T cell repertoires in COVID-19. Using immunoSEQ multiplex PCR, the repertoire was profiled, and TCRdb retains in-frame clones only, with some absent. The sample lists around 170,000 clones, approximately 79% occurring once. Sequencing was performed on peripheral blood. These receptors were taken from a woman of 80 years or more with acute or convalescent COVID-19.

With regard to this clone: Because the CDR3's place on the DNA is in doubt, the DNA is left out and the CDR3 is given as listed by TCRdb. The V and J genes are TRBV28 and TRBJ1-1; TRBD1 is the table's D call and was not checked against the DNA. The CDR3 spans 15 amino acids, including both terminal residues. Germline V lookup: CDR1 MDHEN, CDR2 SYDVKM. CDR3 loop: CASSTSGQMNTEAFF.

The chain is built from TRBV9 and TRBJ2-7, with 10 bases identical to TRBD2. The J segment lost 4 bases and the V segment lost 4 bases, leaving 11 bases of the junction unmatched. Germline V lookup: CDR1 SGDLS, CDR2 YYNGEE. This CDR3 comprises 16 residues. The CDR3 here is CASSPTGLAAPYEQYF. The DNA of the CDR3 is TGTGCCAGCAGCCCAACAGGACTAGCGGCCCCTTACGAGCAGTACTTC.

This sequence joins TRBV10-3 and TRBJ1-5; the match to TRBD1 covers 10 bases. J lost 4 bases, V lost 4 bases, and 4 bases had no gene match. CDR1 and CDR2 from the germline V gene are ENHRY and SYGVKD. This CDR3 is 15 amino acids long. CDR3 amino acids: CAISVGTGANQPQHF. DNA of the CDR3: TGTGCCATCAGTGTTGGGACAGGGGCTAATCAGCCCCAGCATTTT.

The chain links TRBV6-1 to TRBJ2-3; 14 bases match TRBD2. The CDR3 extends over 17 amino acids. V was clipped by 4 bases and J by 1 base; unmatched bases: 4. Germline values: CDR1 MNHNS, CDR2 SASEGT. The CDR3 sequence is CASSGPTSGRGTDTQYF. For the CDR3, the DNA is TGTGCCAGCAGTGGCCCGACTAGCGGGAGGGGCACAGATACGCAGTATTTT.

This clone appeared a few times. The chain uses TRBV27 and TRBJ2-7; D unresolved. Between the trimmed V and J ends, which lost 4 bases and 2 bases, there was a span of 3 bases. Germline CDR1 reads MNHEY; CDR2 reads SMNVEV (reference sequence). CDR3 size: 11 residues. The CDR3 protein is CASSYTYEQYF. The DNA of the CDR3 is TGTGCCAGCAGTTATACCTACGAGCAGTACTTC.

The V and J genes are TRBV6-2 or TRBV6-3 and TRBJ2-7; 8 bases are shared with TRBD2. CDR1 MNHEY and CDR2 SVGEGT come from the germline V gene. This CDR3 has 17 residues. Germline trimming cut 4 bases from V and 6 bases from J; bases unmatched to any gene: 17. The CDR3 region is CASSSLRTAGTRGEQYF. The CDR3 DNA is TGTGCCAGCAGTTCCCTTCGGACAGCCGGGACTAGAGGCGAGCAGTACTTC.

On this clone itself: The junction shows a germline mismatch at one end, possibly a read error. The V and J genes are TRBV28 and TRBJ2-7; 12 bases agree with TRBD2. The CDR3 is 12 residues long. Germline V lookup: CDR1 MDHEN, CDR2 SYDVKM. CDR3 sequence: CASEKTSGRMFF. CDR3 in DNA: TGTGCCAGCGAGAAAACTAGCGGGAGGATGTTCTTC.

This chain uses TRBV28 with TRBJ2-7; D might be TRBD1 (5 bases). The CDR3 is 14 residues long. Trimming cost V 2 bases and J 2 bases, with 10 bases left between them. The germline gives CDR1 MDHEN, CDR2 SYDVKM. The CDR3 here is CASSLGRETYEQYF. The DNA for the CDR3 is TGTGCCAGCAGTTTAGGCAGGGAAACCTACGAGCAGTACTTC.

The rearrangement joins TRBV19 to TRBJ2-1, with 8 bases fitting TRBD1. Germline CDR1 reads LNHDA; CDR2 reads SQIVND (reference sequence). V lost 6 bases to trimming and J lost 1 base; unmatched junction nucleotides: 11. The CDR3 covers 17 residues. The CDR3 spells CASRPGQGLSSYNEQFF. The CDR3 DNA reads as TGTGCCAGTAGACCCGGACAGGGCCTGAGTTCCTACAATGAGCAGTTCTTC. The entire variable domain, with the rest obtained from reference TRBV19 and TRBJ2-1, is as follows: DGGITQSPKYLFRKEGQNVTLSCEQNLNHDAMYWYRQDPGQGLRLIYYSQIVNDFQKGDIAEGYSVSREKKESFPLTVTSAQKNPTAFYLCASRPGQGLSSYNEQFFGPGTRLTVL.

The V call is TRBV24-1, the J call TRBJ2-1; possible D gene TRBD2, 5 bases. The V and J ends lost 6 bases and 5 bases respectively, with 19 bases between them. The germline V gene has CDR1 KGHDR and CDR2 SFDVKD. This CDR3 has 16 amino acids. In nucleotides, the CDR3 is TGTGCCACCAGTAATCGTCTTGGCGGAGGCAACAATGAGCAGTTCTTC. It yields the protein CATSNRLGGGNNEQFF.

The chain carries TRBV7-8 and TRBJ1-1; a weak D match, TRBD1 (5 bases). CDR1 SGHVS and CDR2 FQNEAQ come from the germline V gene. The V end was cut by 2 bases, the J end by 0 bases, with 13 bases between. CDR3 length equals 16 residues. CDR3 amino acids: CASSLLGATLNTEAFF. In nucleotides, the CDR3 is TGTGCCAGCAGCTTACTAGGGGCGACATTGAACACTGAAGCTTTCTTT. The whole variable domain, filled in from reference TRBV7-8 and TRBJ1-1, reads GAGVSQSPRYKVAKRGQDVALRCDPISGHVSLFWYQQALGQGPEFLTYFQNEAQLDKSGLPSDRFFAERPEGSVSTLKIQRTQQEDSAVYLCASSLLGATLNTEAFFGQGTRLTVV.

The chain uses TRBV10-3 and TRBJ1-4, with 10 bases aligning to TRBD1. There are 14 residues in the CDR3. CDR1 is ENHRY, CDR2 SYGVKD, per germline. V was pared by 6 bases and J by 4 bases, with 2 bases of the junction left unmatched. CDR3 residues: CAIRGTGDNEKLFF. CDR3 DNA sequence: TGTGCCATCAGGGGGACAGGGGATAATGAAAAACTGTTTTTT.

This clone turned up a few times. This sequence joins TRBV30 and TRBJ1-2, with TRBD1 matching over 8 bases. The V and J ends lost 1 base and 8 bases, in that order; junction bases with no gene match: 9. The CDR3 is 14 amino acids. Germline V CDR1 and CDR2: GTSNPN, SVGIG (reference sequence). CDR3 in amino acids: CAWSAGQGEWGYTF. The CDR3, as DNA: TGTGCCTGGAGTGCCGGACAGGGAGAATGGGGCTACACCTTC. The full variable domain, its missing parts supplied by reference TRBV30 and TRBJ1-2, is SQTIHQWPATLVQPVGSPLSLECTVEGTSNPNLYWYRQAAGRGLQLLFYSVGIGQISSEVPQNLSASRPQDRQFILSSKKLLLSDSGFYLCAWSAGQGEWGYTFGSGTRLTVV.